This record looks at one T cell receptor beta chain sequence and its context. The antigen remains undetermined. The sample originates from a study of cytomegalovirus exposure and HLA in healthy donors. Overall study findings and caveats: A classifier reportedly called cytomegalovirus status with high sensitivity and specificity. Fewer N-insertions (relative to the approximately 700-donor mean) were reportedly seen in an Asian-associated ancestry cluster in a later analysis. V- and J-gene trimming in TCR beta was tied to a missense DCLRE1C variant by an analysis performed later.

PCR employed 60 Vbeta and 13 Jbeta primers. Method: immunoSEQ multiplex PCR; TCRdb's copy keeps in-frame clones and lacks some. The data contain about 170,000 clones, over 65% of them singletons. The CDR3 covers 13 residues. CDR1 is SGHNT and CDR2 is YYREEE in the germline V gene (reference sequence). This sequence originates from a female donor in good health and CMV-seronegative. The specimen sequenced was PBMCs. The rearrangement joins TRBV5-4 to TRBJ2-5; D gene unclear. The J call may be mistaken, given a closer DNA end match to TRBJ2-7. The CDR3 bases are TGTGCCAGCAGCCGGGTCGGCTCCTACGAGCAGTACTTC. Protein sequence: CASSRVGSYEQYF.